This entry concerns a single T cell receptor (beta chain). Trimming stripped 0 bases from V and 7 bases from J, with 18 bases between. The CDR3 covers 16 residues. Germline V gene sequence: CDR1 LGHDT, CDR2 YNNKEL (reference sequence). This entry is derived from a study of blood T cell repertoires in COVID-19. Study overall: Sources were T cells, B-cell-depleted T cells, or PBMCs; the material itself was cDNA or gDNA.

TCRdb's table, derived via immunoSEQ multiplex PCR, lists solely in-frame clones and lacks some. The profile shows roughly 150,000 clones, more than 80% of them singletons. Participants spanned ages roughly 18 to 95 years and resided in about two dozen US areas. Participants' own reports of clinical history determined their cohort assignment. The chain couples TRBV3-1 (or the pseudogene TRBV3-2) to TRBJ1-2; D uncertain. The sequence was obtained from a woman under 30 who had been exposed to COVID-19. The sample consisted of PBMCs or T cells enriched from blood (not recorded which). CDR3 nucleotides: TGTGCCAGCAGCCAAGATCGTGGACGCTCTCGGGGTGGCTACACCTTC. Amino acid sequence: CASSQDRGRSRGGYTF.